Each of the 8 T cell receptor beta chains below was sequenced from the same sample in a study of T cells in Graves' hyperthyroidism and ophthalmopathy. Amplification targeted TCR beta CDR3 regions from RNA transcripts. The HTBI set primed first-round TCR CDR3 RT-PCR. MiXCR was run by TCRdb on the multiplex PCR reads, yielding one entry per CDR3 protein. The table records hundreds of thousands of distinct CDR3 sequences, less than 25% of them present only once. Sequencing input: blood. Every receptor here comes from a man aged 25 to 45 with Graves' ophthalmopathy.

The chain links TRBV20-1 to TRBJ1-2; tentative D call: TRBD1 (5 bases). The germline V gene encodes CDR1 DFQATT and CDR2 SNEGSKA (reference sequence). Trimming took off 4 bases at V and 6 bases at J, with 12 bases between the two ends. The CDR3 extends over 12 amino acids. CDR3 DNA: TGCAGTGCTATCGACCAGGGAAATGGCTACACCTTC. Its translation is CSAIDQGNGYTF.

In its sample, this clonotype was seen many times. V gene TRBV28 combines with J gene TRBJ2-7, with TRBD2 matching over 8 bases. J gave up 2 bases and V 6 bases, and 15 bases lay outside the gene matches. Per germline, CDR1 MDHEN and CDR2 SYDVKM. The CDR3 spans 17 residues. The CDR3 protein is CASSPELRAGLAYEQYF. The CDR3 coding sequence is TGTGCCAGCAGCCCTGAATTACGAGCGGGACTAGCCTACGAGCAGTACTTC.

The chain couples TRBV9 to TRBJ2-2, with 9 bases that match TRBD2. J gave up 5 bases and V 1 base, and 6 bases lay outside the gene matches. CDR3 length: 16 amino acids. CDR1 is SGDLS, CDR2 YYNGEE, per germline. The CDR3 loop is CASSVSSGMGTGELFF. The CDR3 coding sequence is TGTGCCAGCAGCGTATCTAGCGGGATGGGGACCGGGGAGCTGTTTTTT.

This chain uses TRBV30 with TRBJ2-1; tentatively, D is TRBD2 (5 bases). Trimming stripped 3 bases from V and 2 bases from J, with 8 bases between. Germline CDR1 reads GTSNPN; CDR2 reads SVGIG (reference sequence). CDR3 length: 13 residues. The CDR3 sequence: CAWSRGTYNEQFF. The CDR3 bases are TGTGCCTGGAGCCGAGGGACCTACAATGAGCAGTTCTTC.

This clonotype was picked up many times. The chain employs TRBV2 and TRBJ1-5; D is unresolved. The CDR3 sequence is 14 residues long. Trimming cost V 6 bases and J 3 bases, with 12 bases left between them. Germline lookup yields CDR1 SNHLY and CDR2 FYNNEI. The CDR3 DNA sequence: TGTGCCAGCAGGGGCCCGGCCGTCAATCAGCCCCAGCATTTT. It yields the protein CASRGPAVNQPQHF. Combining the CDR3 with reference TRBV2 and TRBJ1-5 gives the whole variable domain EPEVTQTPSHQVTQMGQEVILRCVPISNHLYFYWYRQILGQKVEFLVSFYNNEISEKSEIFDDQFSVERPDGSNFTLKIRSTKLEDSAMYFCASRGPAVNQPQHFGDGTRLSIL.

This chain connects TRBV28 to TRBJ2-1; no definite D call. V gave up 2 bases and J gave up 10 bases, with 9 bases separating them. Germline CDR1 reads MDHEN; CDR2 reads SYDVKM. The CDR3 length is 12 residues. CDR3 loop: CASSLNWIEQFF. DNA of the CDR3: TGTGCCAGCAGTTTAAACTGGATCGAGCAGTTCTTC.

The chain carries TRBV3-1 and TRBJ1-3; no firm D call. Per the germline V gene, CDR1 is LGHDT and CDR2 is YNNKEL (reference sequence). V lost 0 bases, J lost 2 bases, and 8 bases lay in between. The CDR3 is made up of 15 amino acids. The CDR3 DNA follows: TGTGCCAGCAGCCAAGATCGGGTGGCTGGAAACACCATATATTTT. Translation: CASSQDRVAGNTIYF.

Ten or more counts support this clonotype. A read error may explain this, as a much larger clone is one base away. This sequence joins TRBV7-8 and TRBJ1-1, with D hard to call. The CDR3 is 11 residues long. Germline V lookup: CDR1 SGHVS, CDR2 FQNEAQ. V dropped 7 bases and J dropped 2 bases, with 5 bases sitting between them. In nucleotides, the CDR3 is TGTGCCAGCACCTTTAACACTGAAGCTTTCTTT. Translating gives CASTFNTEAFF.